This T cell receptor beta chain was captured by sequencing in a study of T cell responses to AZD1222 COVID-19 vaccine. With regard to this clone: What it binds is unknown.

Germline V gives CDR1 MGHDK, CDR2 SYGVNS. The CDR3 spans 13 residues. Trimming stripped 3 bases from V and 2 bases from J, with 7 bases between. General observations from the study: Vaccine-associated CD4 TCRs spanned spike, dominant at 160-218 and 743-854. Among spike-specific TCRs, nearly half reportedly target unmutated variant regions. Clonal diversity was possibly underestimated, and white British individuals and females predominated among donors. At baseline, just five or six AZD1222 recipients tested seropositive.

Clones were read by immunoSEQ multiplex PCR, and TCRdb kept only the in-frame ones, dropping some. Of more than 250,000 clones in the sample, 85% to 95% are singletons; the top ten hold around 0.6%. This sequence originates from an adult in good health. The chain recombines TRBV25-1 with TRBJ1-2; no reliable D call. Here the sequenced sample was peripheral blood, taken on day 0 of AZD1222 vaccination. DNA for the CDR3: TGTGCCAGCAGTGAGGCTTGGAACTATGGCTACACCTTC. Residues: CASSEAWNYGYTF.